This TCR beta chain was found in a study of T cell responses to AZD1222 COVID-19 vaccine. Study observations and caveats: A reported finding is that nearly half of spike-specific TCRs target unmutated variant regions.

As concerns this clone: Its target is not known.

Trimming took off 4 bases at V and 0 bases at J, with 7 bases between the two ends. From germline, CDR1 is SQVTM and CDR2 ANQGSEA. This CDR3 is 12 amino acids long. Here immunoSEQ multiplex PCR was the method, and the copy in TCRdb shows in-frame clones only, minus some. The profile shows tens of thousands of clones, roughly nine tenths of them singletons. The rearrangement uses TRBV29-1 and TRBJ2-7, with no clear D. The receptor was derived from an adult who received the AZD1222 COVID-19 vaccine. The material sequenced was peripheral blood, taken 28 days after the second AZD1222 dose. The CDR3 loop is CSVAGASYEQYF. For the CDR3, the DNA is TGCAGCGTTGCAGGTGCCTCCTACGAGCAGTACTTC.